This T cell receptor (beta chain) was found in a study of blood T cell repertoires in COVID-19. The protocol was immunoSEQ multiplex PCR, while the TCRdb copy is restricted to in-frame clones and leaves out a portion. This table holds about 130,000 clones, around 79% found once. Germline CDR1 and CDR2: SGHTA and FQGNSA. This CDR3 comprises 16 residues. V gave up 2 bases and J gave up 5 bases; unmatched junction bases: 7. Specimen: peripheral blood. The source is a woman in her 70s with COVID-19, enrolled during active disease. The rearrangement links TRBV7-2 to TRBJ2-5, with 11 bases lining up with TRBD2. The CDR3, as DNA: TGTGCCAGCAGCTTAACCGGACTAGCGGGCAGGGAGACCCAGTACTTC. Amino acid sequence: CASSLTGLAGRETQYF. The variable domain in full, with the rest retrieved from reference TRBV7-2 and TRBJ2-5, is GAGVSQSPSNKVTEKGKDVELRCDPISGHTALYWYRQSLGQGLEFLIYFQGNSAPDKSGLPSDRFSAERTGGSVSTLTIQRTQQEDSAVYLCASSLTGLAGRETQYFGPGTRLLVL.